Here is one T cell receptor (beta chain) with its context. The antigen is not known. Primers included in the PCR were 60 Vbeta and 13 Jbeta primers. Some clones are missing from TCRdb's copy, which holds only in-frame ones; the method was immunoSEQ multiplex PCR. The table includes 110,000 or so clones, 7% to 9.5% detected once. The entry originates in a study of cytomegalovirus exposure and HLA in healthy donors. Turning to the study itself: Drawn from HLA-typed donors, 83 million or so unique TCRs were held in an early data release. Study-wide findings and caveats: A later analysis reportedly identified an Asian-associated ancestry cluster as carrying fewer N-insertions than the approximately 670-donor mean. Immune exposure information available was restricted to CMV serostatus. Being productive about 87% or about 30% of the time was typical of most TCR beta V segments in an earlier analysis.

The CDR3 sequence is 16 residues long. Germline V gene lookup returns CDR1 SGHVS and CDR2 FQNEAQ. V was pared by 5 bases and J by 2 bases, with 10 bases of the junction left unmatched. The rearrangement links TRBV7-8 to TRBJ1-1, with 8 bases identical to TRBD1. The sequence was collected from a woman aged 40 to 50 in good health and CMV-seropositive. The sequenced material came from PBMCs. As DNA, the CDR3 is TGTGCCAGCAGCCCGAGCATAGACAGGGGAAACACTGAAGCTTTCTTT. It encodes CASSPSIDRGNTEAFF.